This TCR beta chain was sequenced for a study of blood T cell repertoires in COVID-19. About the research overall: COVID-19 samples from acute and convalescent phases originated in the United States, Italy and Spain. T cells, B-cell-depleted T cells, or PBMCs provided the cDNA or gDNA that served as material.

Trimming cost V 5 bases and J 7 bases, with 17 bases left between them. Per the germline V gene, CDR1 is MNHEY and CDR2 is SVGEGT. The CDR3 runs 15 residues. In the source study's methods: Estimation of nucleated cell counts was performed using reference gene primer amplification. Sequencing was performed with immunoSEQ multiplex PCR; in TCRdb, only in-frame clones are kept and a portion is missing. V, J and clone size are those of that table, while D and trimming were read from the DNA. The table includes 130,000 to 150,000 clones, 85% to 90% detected once. The sample was peripheral blood. The chain has TRBV6-2 or TRBV6-3 and TRBJ2-2; D is possibly TRBD1 (6 bases). This TCR came from a man between 50 and 59 years old who had recovered from COVID-19. The CDR3 sequence: CASSPNKGVGGELFF. CDR3 in DNA: TGTGCCAGCAGTCCAAATAAGGGGGTTGGCGGGGAGCTGTTTTTT.